This T cell receptor beta chain originates from a study of cytomegalovirus exposure and HLA in healthy donors. Study-level findings and limits: Reports state that TCR beta sequences accurately predicted most subjects' HLA-A and HLA-B alleles. A later examination showed that TCR association rates differed by HLA locus, with DRB1 most and HLA-C fewest. The study recorded around 160 TCR beta chains that were cytomegalovirus-associated. As a later analysis revealed, most CMV-associated TCR beta chains appeared HLA-restricted.

Primers: 60 Vbeta forward and 13 Jbeta reverse. Assay: immunoSEQ multiplex PCR; the TCRdb copy retains only in-frame clones and omits some. In the table there are over 150,000 clones, 80% to 90% of which are singletons. A remark on this clone: Its target is unknown.

Losses at the gene ends were 6 bases for V and 0 bases for J; bases not matched to a gene: 5. Per the germline V gene, CDR1 is KGHSH and CDR2 is LQKENI. CDR3 length: 15 residues. This rearrangement joins TRBV18 to TRBJ1-3, with 7 bases matching TRBD1. This TCR was sampled from a woman in her thirties in good health and CMV-seropositive. Sequencing was done on a sample of PBMCs. CDR3 protein: CASSTTGNSGNTIYF. CDR3 coding DNA: TGTGCCAGCTCGACGACAGGGAACTCTGGAAACACCATATATTTT.